One sample yielded the 29 T cell receptor beta chains listed below, sequenced in a study of sequential checkpoint blockade in melanoma. Data came from immunoSEQ multiplex PCR; TCRdb stores just in-frame clones and leaves some out. The sample shows 2,500 or so clones, 14% to 15% of them seen only once. The treatment here: randomized to nivolumab then ipilimumab (arm A) or the reverse (arm B). Sequenced here: tumor tissue (inferred from file names), sampled from a patient given nivolumab and ipilimumab in sequence. All receptors come from a human donor with melanoma.

The chain is built from TRBV9 and TRBJ1-5, with D unresolved. The CDR3 is made up of 13 amino acids. Germline values: CDR1 SGDLS, CDR2 YYNGEE. The germline V and J ends were trimmed by 0 bases and 6 bases, with 7 bases remaining between them. In DNA form, the CDR3 reads TGTGCCAGCAGCGTAGACCCAAGTCAGCCCCAGCATTTT. It specifies CASSVDPSQPQHF. Looking up the rest from reference TRBV9 and TRBJ1-5 gives the full variable domain: DSGVTQTPKHLITATGQRVTLRCSPRSGDLSVYWYQQSLDQGLQFLIQYYNGEERAKGNILERFSAQQFPDLHSELNLSSLELGDSALYFCASSVDPSQPQHFGDGTRLSIL.

This clone turned up a few times. The V and J genes are TRBV4-1 and TRBJ1-2; weak D call: TRBD1 (5 bases). Trimming cost V 0 bases and J 8 bases, with 13 bases left between them. CDR3 length equals 14 residues. CDR1 and CDR2 (germline): MGHRA, YSYEKL. DNA of the CDR3: TGCGCCAGCAGCCAAGATGTCACAGGCCACGGCTACACCTTC. This gives the protein CASSQDVTGHGYTF.

This clone was recorded a few times. This sequence joins TRBV18 and TRBJ2-1, with 8 bases aligning to TRBD1. The CDR3 length is 16 residues. Germline assignment: CDR1 KGHSH and CDR2 LQKENI. The junction had 10 bases not matched to a gene; V was cut back by 5 bases and J by 4 bases. DNA for the CDR3: TGTGCCAGCTCATCGCGGACAGGGAAGAGTTACAATGAGCAGTTCTTC. Its translation is CASSSRTGKSYNEQFF.

The chain recombines TRBV5-1 with TRBJ2-5; 7 positions agree with TRBD1. Trimming at V came to 1 base and at J to 4 bases, leaving 13 bases not matched to a gene. This CDR3 has 17 residues. Per the germline V gene, CDR1 is SGHRS and CDR2 is YFSETQ. CDR3 loop: CASSLFNRGSGLETQYF. CDR3 DNA sequence: TGCGCCAGCAGCTTGTTTAACAGGGGTTCTGGTTTAGAGACCCAGTACTTC.

The rearrangement joins TRBV19 to TRBJ1-4; 7 nucleotides line up with TRBD1. Germline values: CDR1 LNHDA, CDR2 SQIVND (reference sequence). The J segment lost 7 bases and the V segment lost 5 bases, leaving 10 bases of the junction unmatched. The CDR3 runs 15 residues. This CDR3 is CASSPVGQGVEKLFF. The CDR3 DNA reads TGTGCCAGTAGTCCTGTAGGGCAGGGGGTTGAAAAACTGTTTTTT. Full variable domain (outside the CDR3, taken from reference TRBV19 and TRBJ1-4): DGGITQSPKYLFRKEGQNVTLSCEQNLNHDAMYWYRQDPGQGLRLIYYSQIVNDFQKGDIAEGYSVSREKKESFPLTVTSAQKNPTAFYLCASSPVGQGVEKLFFGSGTQLSVL.

The chain couples TRBV18 to TRBJ1-3; D unresolved. CDR1 and CDR2 from the germline V gene are KGHSH and LQKENI. The CDR3 contains 16 residues. Between the trimmed V and J ends, which lost 2 bases and 4 bases, there was a span of 15 bases. CDR3 nucleotides: TGTGCCAGCTCACCATTCCTTATCACAGCGGGAAACACCATATATTTT. This translates into CASSPFLITAGNTIYF.

In this sample, this clone turned up a few times. The V call is TRBV19, the J call TRBJ1-4; 7 nucleotides agree with TRBD1. The V gene end was trimmed by 5 bases and the J gene end by 3 bases; junction bases not matched to a gene: 6. Germline V CDR1 and CDR2: LNHDA, SQIVND (reference sequence). The CDR3 is made up of 15 amino acids. DNA of the CDR3: TGTGCCAGTAGTCCGGGGACAGCATCTAATGAAAAACTGTTTTTT. Its protein product is CASSPGTASNEKLFF.

By sample fraction, this clone is medium-sized (0.01 to 0.1%). CDR3 region: CASSLVPGGYEQYF. CDR3 DNA: TGTGCCAGCAGCTTAGTTCCAGGGGGGTACGAGCAGTACTTC. The chain couples TRBV11-3 to TRBJ2-7, with a possible D match to TRBD1 (7 bases). CDR3 length: 14 amino acids. CDR1 is SGHNT, CDR2 YENEEA, per germline. V lost 1 base, J lost 4 bases, and 11 bases lay in between.

This clone is deemed medium-sized. The V call is TRBV6-8, the J call TRBJ2-7; the D is unclear. V was clipped by 2 bases and J by 1 base, with 6 bases between them. Per the germline V gene, CDR1 is MNHGY and CDR2 is SAAAGT. This CDR3 has 13 amino acids. The CDR3 nucleotides read TGTGCCAGCAGTTACGTCGGATCCTACGAGCAGTACTTC. Amino acid sequence: CASSYVGSYEQYF.

There are a few counts of this clone. The CDR3 sequence: CASSLGGTFGRETQYF. The CDR3 DNA reads as TGTGCCAGCAGTTTAGGGGGGACCTTTGGGCGAGAGACCCAGTACTTC. The chain employs TRBV28 and TRBJ2-5; weak D call: TRBD2 (6 bases). The germline CDR1 and CDR2 sequences are MDHEN and SYDVKM. This CDR3 is built from 16 residues. V lost 2 bases, J lost 4 bases, and 17 bases lay in between.

In its sample, this clone is medium-sized. The rearrangement links TRBV11-3 to TRBJ1-3; D not certain. Germline-derived CDR1 and CDR2 are SGHNT and YENEEA. The CDR3 extends over 15 amino acids. Trimming shortened V by 3 bases and J by 0 bases, and 9 bases separated the two germline ends. The DNA of the CDR3 is TGTGCCAGCAGCTTGGCTGCGTTCTCTGGAAACACCATATATTTT. Translating gives CASSLAAFSGNTIYF.

The chain couples TRBV29-1 to TRBJ2-7, with TRBD1 as a possible D gene (6 bases). Germline V gives CDR1 SQVTM, CDR2 ANQGSEA. Trimming removed 4 bases from V and 1 base from J, with 8 bases in between. The CDR3 runs to 12 residues. CDR3 in amino acids: CSVVGTSYEQYF. CDR3 DNA sequence: TGCAGCGTTGTGGGGACATCCTACGAGCAGTACTTC.

This clone was observed a handful of times. J is TRBJ1-5 and V is TRBV6-8; D remains unclear. The CDR3 covers 15 residues. The V end was cut by 0 bases, the J end by 9 bases, with 15 bases between. CDR1 and CDR2 (germline): MNHGY, SAAAGT. CDR3 DNA: TGTGCCAGCAGTTACTCGAGTGATGGAATGGGGCCCCAGCATTTT. Protein product: CASSYSSDGMGPQHF.

This clone was seen a few times. The genes are TRBV19 and TRBJ1-2, with a possible D match to TRBD1 (5 bases). The germline V gene encodes CDR1 LNHDA and CDR2 SQIVND (reference sequence). This CDR3 is built from 13 residues. V was trimmed by 7 bases and J by 8 bases, leaving 17 bases between them. This CDR3 reads CASTLGTWEGYTF. CDR3 DNA: TGTGCCAGTACCCTAGGGACTTGGGAGGGCTACACCTTC.

This sequence joins TRBV6-8 and TRBJ1-4; D is undetermined. The V end lost 6 bases, the J end lost 1 base, and 12 bases lay between the germline ends. This CDR3 has 15 residues. Germline values: CDR1 MNHGY, CDR2 SAAAGT. CDR3 in DNA: TGTGCCAGCAGATACCTGGGCTTAACTAATGAAAAACTGTTTTTT. It encodes CASRYLGLTNEKLFF.

This clone was seen more than once but under ten times. The chain carries TRBV6-8 and TRBJ1-2; TRBD1 agrees at 7 bases. The CDR3 totals 12 residues. The V segment lost 8 bases and the J segment 7 bases; nucleotides outside the gene matches: 7. The germline V gene has CDR1 MNHGY and CDR2 SAAAGT. As DNA, the CDR3 is TGTGCCAGCCAGACAGGGAGACCTGGCTACACCTTC. Translation gives CASQTGRPGYTF.

J is TRBJ1-1 and V is TRBV6-8, with D unclear. The CDR3 spans 13 residues. Germline CDR1 reads MNHGY; CDR2 reads SAAAGT. Trimming removed 5 bases at V and 2 bases at J, with 9 bases between. The CDR3 DNA reads as TGTGCCAGCAGTGCTGAAGAAAACACTGAAGCTTTCTTT. Translating it yields CASSAEENTEAFF.

V and J are TRBV6-8 and TRBJ2-2; D is undetermined. The CDR3 sequence is 12 residues long. Per the germline V gene, CDR1 is MNHGY and CDR2 is SAAAGT. With 10 bases removed from V and 4 bases from J, the gap between germline ends came to 10 bases. DNA of the CDR3: TGTGCCATCATGGGATTCACCGGGGAGCTGTTTTTT. This gives the protein CAIMGFTGELFF.

This clone is labeled as medium-sized. The rearrangement links TRBV9 to TRBJ2-1, with 9 bases fitting TRBD1. Germline V lookup: CDR1 SGDLS, CDR2 YYNGEE. CDR3 length equals 15 residues. Losses at the gene ends were 0 bases for V and 3 bases for J; bases not matched to a gene: 1. CDR3 in amino acids: CASSVDRGLYNEQFF. CDR3 bases: TGTGCCAGCAGCGTAGACAGGGGGCTCTACAATGAGCAGTTCTTC.

This clone was found a few times. V usage is TRBV6-8 and J usage is TRBJ1-5; no clear D. Germline assignment: CDR1 MNHGY and CDR2 SAAAGT. Trimming left V 2 bases short and J 7 bases short, with 12 bases between. This CDR3 region has 14 residues. In DNA, the CDR3 is TGTGCCAGCAGTTACAACGGGTTTGCGCAGCCCCAGCATTTT. Translating gives CASSYNGFAQPQHF.

This clone was recorded a few times. The gene calls are TRBV18 and TRBJ2-5, with 11 bases lining up with TRBD1. CDR3 length: 13 residues. V dropped 6 bases and J dropped 4; count of bases not matched to a gene: 1. In germline, CDR1 is KGHSH, CDR2 LQKENI. CDR3 sequence: CASSGTGGETQYF. CDR3 DNA sequence: TGTGCCAGCTCCGGGACAGGGGGAGAGACCCAGTACTTC.

This clone ranks as large (0.1 to 1%). The genes are TRBV25-1 and TRBJ1-2, with D perhaps matching TRBD1 (6 bases). Trimming removed 3 bases at V and 3 bases at J, with 23 bases between. The CDR3 sequence is 18 residues long. CDR1 and CDR2 from the germline V gene are MGHDK and SYGVNS. The CDR3 DNA sequence: TGTGCCAGCAGTGACGGCCCAGCTAATAGAAGGGGGTACTATGGCTACACCTTC. It yields the protein CASSDGPANRRGYYGYTF.

By its share, this clone is medium-sized (0.01 to 0.1%). The rearrangement uses TRBV11-3 and TRBJ1-3; weak D call: TRBD1 (5 bases). Trimming stripped 4 bases from V and 5 bases from J, with 15 bases between. Germline V gives CDR1 SGHNT, CDR2 YENEEA. CDR3 size: 15 residues. CDR3 DNA sequence: TGTGCCAGCAGCTCGGGACCCATGGGGAGAAACACCATATATTTT. It translates to CASSSGPMGRNTIYF.

This clone counts as medium-sized. The V and J genes are TRBV6-8 and TRBJ2-3, with D uncertain. Per the germline V gene, CDR1 is MNHGY and CDR2 is SAAAGT. The CDR3 length is 15 residues. V was clipped by 0 bases and J by 6 bases, with 13 bases between them. The DNA for the CDR3 is TGTGCCAGCAGTTACTCGGGGTTTCTTTCTGATACGCAGTATTTT. Protein: CASSYSGFLSDTQYF.

This clone was detected many times. The V and J genes are TRBV12-5 and TRBJ2-7; 10 bases are a match to TRBD2. The CDR3 is 15 amino acids. Germline CDR1 is LGHNT and CDR2 is FRNRAP. CDR3 loop: CASTWGASGGYEQYF. For the CDR3, the DNA is TGTGCCAGCACGTGGGGGGCTAGCGGGGGTTACGAGCAGTACTTC.

In this sample, this clone turned up many times. The chain uses TRBV11-3 and TRBJ1-2; 8 nucleotides align to TRBD1. The length of the CDR3 is 16 residues. Unmatched junction bases numbered 14, after V lost 5 bases and J lost 6 bases. Germline V gene data show CDR1 as SGHNT and CDR2 as YENEEA. CDR3: CASSQVPGQGQDGYTF. For the CDR3, the DNA is TGTGCCAGCAGCCAAGTCCCCGGACAGGGTCAGGATGGCTACACCTTC. The full variable domain, rest sourced from reference TRBV11-3 and TRBJ1-2, is EAGVVQSPRYKIIEKKQPVAFWCNPISGHNTLYWYLQNLGQGPELLIRYENEEAVDDSQLPKDRFSAERLKGVDSTLKIQPAELGDSAVYLCASSQVPGQGQDGYTFGSGTRLTVV.

This rearrangement joins TRBV15 to TRBJ2-5, with 11 bases identical to TRBD1. Germline CDR1 and CDR2: LNHNV and YYDKDF (reference sequence). The CDR3 sequence is 17 residues long. The V segment lost 0 bases and the J segment 4 bases; nucleotides outside the gene matches: 7. The CDR3 region is CATSREGTGGLRETQYF. The CDR3 bases are TGTGCCACCAGCAGAGAAGGGACAGGGGGGTTAAGAGAGACCCAGTACTTC.

This clone was seen only a few times. The J gene is TRBJ2-4, the V gene TRBV6-8; TRBD2 matches at 7 bases. Looked up from germline, CDR1 is MNHGY and CDR2 is SAAAGT. V dropped 6 bases and J dropped 1; count of bases not matched to a gene: 9. CDR3 size: 16 residues. The CDR3: CASSRSTRGAKNIQYF. The DNA of the CDR3 is TGTGCCAGCAGCCGTTCGACGCGGGGGGCCAAAAACATTCAGTACTTC.

This clone has just a few counts. The rearrangement uses TRBV14 and TRBJ2-1; a weak D match, TRBD1 (6 bases). CDR3 length: 12 residues. Germline V gene lookup returns CDR1 SGHDN and CDR2 FVKESK. Between the trimmed V and J ends, which lost 4 bases and 9 bases, there was a span of 10 bases. This CDR3 reads CASSPNRVEQFF. The CDR3 DNA follows: TGTGCCAGCAGCCCTAACAGGGTTGAGCAGTTCTTC.